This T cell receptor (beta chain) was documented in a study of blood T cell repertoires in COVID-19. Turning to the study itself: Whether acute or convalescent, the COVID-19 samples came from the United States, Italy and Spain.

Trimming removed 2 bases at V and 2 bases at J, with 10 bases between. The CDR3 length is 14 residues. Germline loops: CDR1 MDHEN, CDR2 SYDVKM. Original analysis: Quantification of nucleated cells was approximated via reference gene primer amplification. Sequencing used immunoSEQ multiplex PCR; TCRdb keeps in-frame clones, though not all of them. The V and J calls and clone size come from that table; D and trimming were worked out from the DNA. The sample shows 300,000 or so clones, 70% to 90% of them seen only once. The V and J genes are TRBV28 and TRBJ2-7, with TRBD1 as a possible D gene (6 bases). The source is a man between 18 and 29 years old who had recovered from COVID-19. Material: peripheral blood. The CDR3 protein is CASSLGTKAYEQYF. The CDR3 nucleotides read TGTGCCAGCAGTTTAGGGACAAAAGCCTACGAGCAGTACTTC. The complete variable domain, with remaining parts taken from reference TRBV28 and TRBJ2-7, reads DVKVTQSSRYLVKRTGEKVFLECVQDMDHENMFWYRQDPGLGLRLIYFSYDVKMKEKGDIPEGYSVSREKKERFSLILESASTNQTSMYLCASSLGTKAYEQYFGPGTRLTVT.